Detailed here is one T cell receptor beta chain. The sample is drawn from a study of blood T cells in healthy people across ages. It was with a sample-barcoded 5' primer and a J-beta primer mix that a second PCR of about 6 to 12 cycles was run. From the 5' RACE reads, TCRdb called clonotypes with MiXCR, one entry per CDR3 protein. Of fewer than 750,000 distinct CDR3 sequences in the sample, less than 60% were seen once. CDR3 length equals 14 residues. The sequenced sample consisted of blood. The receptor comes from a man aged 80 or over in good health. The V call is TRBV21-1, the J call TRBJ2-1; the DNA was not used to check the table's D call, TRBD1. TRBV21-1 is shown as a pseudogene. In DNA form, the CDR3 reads TGTGCCAGCAAGGGAGACGGTTCCGGGAATGAGCAGTTCTTC. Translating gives CASKGDGSGNEQFF.